This T cell receptor (beta chain) originates from a study of response to subunit inactivated influenza vaccine. General study results and limits: Each seasonal influenza vaccination recruits few new T cells, the authors suggested.

MiXCR was run by TCRdb on the RT-PCR reads, yielding one entry per CDR3 protein. The sample consists of approximately 500,000 distinct CDR3 sequences, about an eighth of them appearing once. This clonotype was seen more than once but under ten times. The target antigen is unknown. The sequencing here drew on PBMCs from blood, taken roughly 47 days after vaccination. The receptor was derived from a man over 45 who received an inactivated influenza vaccine.

CDR3 sequence reads: CASSYSKRTAYYGYTF. Here the CDR3 DNA reads TGTGCCAGCAGTTACTCGAAAAGGACAGCGTACTATGGCTACACCTTC. The V and J genes are TRBV6-2 or TRBV6-3 and TRBJ1-2, with a tentative D call TRBD1 (6 bases). V lost 0 bases and J 3 bases, leaving 14 bases between the germline ends. From germline, CDR1 is MNHEY and CDR2 SVGEGT. The length of the CDR3 is 16 residues.